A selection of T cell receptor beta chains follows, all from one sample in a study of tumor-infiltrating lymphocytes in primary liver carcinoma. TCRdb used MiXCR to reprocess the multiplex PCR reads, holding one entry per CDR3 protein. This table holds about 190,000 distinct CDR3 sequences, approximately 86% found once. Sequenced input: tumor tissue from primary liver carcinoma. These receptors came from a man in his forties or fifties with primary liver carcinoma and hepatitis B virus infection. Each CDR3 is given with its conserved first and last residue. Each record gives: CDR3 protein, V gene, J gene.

CARSLDGGGGVKQYF	TRBV7-9	TRBJ2-7
CASIHGGGGSYNELFF	TRBV6-2/TRBV6-3	TRBJ2-1
CSVKTDSSLSEQFF	TRBV29-1	TRBJ2-1
CASSGTAGGDSPLHF	TRBV6-4	TRBJ1-6
CATRASWIVGELFF	TRBV10-1	TRBJ2-2
CASSQGLLVGDTQYF	TRBV4-3	TRBJ2-3
CSAGRGNQPQHF	TRBV20-1	TRBJ1-5
CAAGQIYATGGAGELFF	TRBV6-6	TRBJ2-2
CASTTTAGDYGNTF	TRBV6-1	TRBJ1-2
CAWRQGPNTGELFF	TRBV30	TRBJ2-2
CASSPAGVRNELYF	TRBV12-3/TRBV12-4	TRBJ2-7
CVNSLGDRVTEAFF	TRBV5-6	TRBJ1-1
CASSQDPSEKTVELFF	TRBV4-2	TRBJ2-2
CASSPSESTVTQYF	TRBV12-3/TRBV12-4	TRBJ2-3
CSVGGPGQPQHF	TRBV29-1	TRBJ1-5
CFVSGTGASDTQHF	TRBV29-1	.
CASNSGGSSVGARTDMQYF	TRBV11-1	TRBJ2-3
CSVEGPGKLQETQYF	TRBV29-1	TRBJ2-5
CASSTGGTTGDFF	TRBV6-6	TRBJ1-1
CAWRGQWWRTEAFF	TRBV30	TRBJ1-1
CSVEDRGTENNEGFF	TRBV29-1	TRBJ1-1
CASSLGTGVYIQYF	TRBV7-8	TRBJ2-4
CASSISTDKQYF	TRBV6-2/TRBV6-3	TRBJ2-3
CASSLTGQSSFHSGYTF	TRBV11-3	TRBJ1-2
CATRPGKQRETLSGANALNF	TRBV6-1	TRBJ2-6
CDSSDVVRKQFF	TRBV11-1	TRBJ2-1